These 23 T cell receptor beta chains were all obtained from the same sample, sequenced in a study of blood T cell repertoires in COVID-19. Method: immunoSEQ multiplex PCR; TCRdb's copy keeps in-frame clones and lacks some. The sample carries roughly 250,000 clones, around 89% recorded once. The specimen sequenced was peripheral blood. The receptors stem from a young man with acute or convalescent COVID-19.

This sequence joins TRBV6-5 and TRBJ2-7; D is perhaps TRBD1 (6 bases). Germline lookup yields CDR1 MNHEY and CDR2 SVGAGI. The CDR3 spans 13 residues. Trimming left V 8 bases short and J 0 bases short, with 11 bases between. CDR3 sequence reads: CASGGQLSYEQYF. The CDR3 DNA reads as TGTGCCAGCGGAGGACAGCTCTCCTACGAGCAGTACTTC.

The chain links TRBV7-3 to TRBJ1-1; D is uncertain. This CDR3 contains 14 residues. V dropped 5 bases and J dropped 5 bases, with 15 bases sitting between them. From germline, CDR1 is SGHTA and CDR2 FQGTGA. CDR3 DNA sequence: TGTGCCAGCAGCAAAGATCGGTGGGAGACTGAAGCTTTCTTT. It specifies CASSKDRWETEAFF.

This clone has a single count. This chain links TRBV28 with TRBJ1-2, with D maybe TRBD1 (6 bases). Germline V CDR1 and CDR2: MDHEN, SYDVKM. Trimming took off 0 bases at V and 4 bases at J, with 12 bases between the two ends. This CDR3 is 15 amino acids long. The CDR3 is CASSLWGAASYGYTF. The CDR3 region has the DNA TGTGCCAGCAGTTTATGGGGGGCTGCATCCTATGGCTACACCTTC.

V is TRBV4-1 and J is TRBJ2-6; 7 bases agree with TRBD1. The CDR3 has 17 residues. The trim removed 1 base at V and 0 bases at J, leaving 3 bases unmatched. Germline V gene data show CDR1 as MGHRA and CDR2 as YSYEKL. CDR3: CASSQAQGLSGANVLTF. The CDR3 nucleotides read TGCGCCAGCAGCCAAGCACAGGGGCTCTCTGGGGCCAACGTCCTGACTTTC.

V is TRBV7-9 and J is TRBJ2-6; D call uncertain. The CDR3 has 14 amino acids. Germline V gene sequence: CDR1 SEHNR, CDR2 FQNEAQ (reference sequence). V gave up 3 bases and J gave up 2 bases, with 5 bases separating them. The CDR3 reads CASSFYTGANVLTF. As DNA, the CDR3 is TGTGCCAGCAGCTTTTATACTGGGGCCAACGTCCTGACTTTC.

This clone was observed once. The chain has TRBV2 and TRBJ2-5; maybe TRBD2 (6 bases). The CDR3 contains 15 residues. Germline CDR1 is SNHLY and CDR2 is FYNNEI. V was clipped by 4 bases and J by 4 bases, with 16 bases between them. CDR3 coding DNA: TGTGCCAGCAGTGGACGAGCGGGCCGGGGAGAGACCCAGTACTTC. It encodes CASSGRAGRGETQYF.

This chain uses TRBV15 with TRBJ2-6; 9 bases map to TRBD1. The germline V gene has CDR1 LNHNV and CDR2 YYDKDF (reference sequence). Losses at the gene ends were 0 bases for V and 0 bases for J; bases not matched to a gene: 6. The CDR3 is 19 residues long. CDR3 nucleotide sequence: TGTGCCACCAGCAGAGAGCGGACAGGGGTGTCCTCTGGGGCCAACGTCCTGACTTTC. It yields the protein CATSRERTGVSSGANVLTF.

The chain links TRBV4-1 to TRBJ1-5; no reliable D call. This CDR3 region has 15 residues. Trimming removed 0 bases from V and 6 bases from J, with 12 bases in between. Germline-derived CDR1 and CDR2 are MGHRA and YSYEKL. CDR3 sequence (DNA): TGCGCCAGCAGCCAAGAACGAGGGAGAGGTCAGCCCCAGCATTTT. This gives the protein CASSQERGRGQPQHF.

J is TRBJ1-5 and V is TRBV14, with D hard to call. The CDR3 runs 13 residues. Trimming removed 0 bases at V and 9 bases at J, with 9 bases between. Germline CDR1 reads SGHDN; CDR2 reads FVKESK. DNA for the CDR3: TGTGCCAGCAGCCAAGATCGGGGTGGGCCCCAGCATTTT. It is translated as CASSQDRGGPQHF.

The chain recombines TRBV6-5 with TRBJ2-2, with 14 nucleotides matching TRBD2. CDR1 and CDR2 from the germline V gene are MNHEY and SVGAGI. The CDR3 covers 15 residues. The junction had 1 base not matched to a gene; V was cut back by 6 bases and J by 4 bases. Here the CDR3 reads CASRTSGGATGELFF. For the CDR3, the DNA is TGTGCCAGCAGGACTAGCGGGGGGGCCACCGGGGAGCTGTTTTTT.

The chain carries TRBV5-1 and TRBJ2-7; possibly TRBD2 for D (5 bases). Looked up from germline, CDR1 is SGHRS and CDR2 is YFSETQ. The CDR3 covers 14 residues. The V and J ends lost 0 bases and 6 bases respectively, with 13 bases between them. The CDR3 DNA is TGCGCCAGCAGCTTGGGGTCGCGCGGAGGCGAGCAGTACTTC. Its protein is CASSLGSRGGEQYF.

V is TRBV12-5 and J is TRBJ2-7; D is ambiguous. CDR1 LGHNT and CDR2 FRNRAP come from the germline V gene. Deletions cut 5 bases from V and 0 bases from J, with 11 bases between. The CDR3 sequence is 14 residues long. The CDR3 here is CASGQTGSSYEQYF. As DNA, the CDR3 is TGTGCTAGTGGTCAGACTGGAAGCTCCTACGAGCAGTACTTC.

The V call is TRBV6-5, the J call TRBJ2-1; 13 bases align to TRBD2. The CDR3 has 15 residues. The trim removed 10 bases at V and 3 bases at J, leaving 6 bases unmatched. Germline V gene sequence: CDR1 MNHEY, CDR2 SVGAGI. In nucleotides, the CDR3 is TGTGCCACCAGACTAGCGGGAGGAATCTACAATGAGCAGTTCTTC. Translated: CATRLAGGIYNEQFF.

The CDR3 loop reads CASSQFEDGSSGNTIYF. CDR3 DNA sequence: TGTGCCAGCAGCCAGTTCGAGGACGGGAGCTCTGGAAACACCATATATTTT. The chain is built from TRBV4-2 and TRBJ1-3; no reliable D call. This CDR3 is built from 17 residues. Germline CDR1 reads LGHNA; CDR2 reads YNFKEQ. Trimming cost V 3 bases and J 0 bases, with 15 bases left between them.

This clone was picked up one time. The chain's CDR3 is CASSQAGGLLSGNTIYF. The CDR3 region has the DNA TGTGCCAGCAGCCAAGCTGGAGGCCTTCTCTCGGGAAACACCATATATTTT. This chain joins TRBV4-2 and TRBJ1-3, with unresolved D. Trimming cost V 1 base and J 4 bases, with 17 bases left between them. Per the germline V gene, CDR1 is LGHNA and CDR2 is YNFKEQ. This CDR3 spans 17 amino acids.

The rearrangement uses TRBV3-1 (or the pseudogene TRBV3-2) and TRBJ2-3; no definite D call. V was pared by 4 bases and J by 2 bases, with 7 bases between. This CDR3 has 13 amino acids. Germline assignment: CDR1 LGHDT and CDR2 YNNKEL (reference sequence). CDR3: CASSPRPTDTQYF. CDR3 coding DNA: TGTGCCAGCAGCCCGCGGCCCACAGATACGCAGTATTTT.

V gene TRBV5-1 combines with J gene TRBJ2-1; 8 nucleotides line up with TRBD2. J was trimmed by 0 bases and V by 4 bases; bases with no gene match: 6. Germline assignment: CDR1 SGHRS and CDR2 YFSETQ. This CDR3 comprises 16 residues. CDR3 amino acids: CASSISGGPSYNEQFF. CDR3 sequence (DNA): TGCGCCAGCAGCATAAGCGGGGGACCCTCCTACAATGAGCAGTTCTTC.

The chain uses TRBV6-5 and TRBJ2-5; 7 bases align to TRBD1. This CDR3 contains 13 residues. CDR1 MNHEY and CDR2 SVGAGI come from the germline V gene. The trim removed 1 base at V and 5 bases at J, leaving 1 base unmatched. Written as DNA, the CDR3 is TGTGCCAGCAGTTACTTCAGGGGGGAGACCCAGTACTTC. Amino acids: CASSYFRGETQYF.

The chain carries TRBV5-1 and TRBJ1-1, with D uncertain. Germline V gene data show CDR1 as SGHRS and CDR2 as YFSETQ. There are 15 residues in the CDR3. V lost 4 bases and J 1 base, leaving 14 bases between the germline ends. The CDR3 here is CASSPDPTQNTEAFF. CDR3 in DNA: TGCGCCAGCAGCCCAGACCCGACACAGAACACTGAAGCTTTCTTT. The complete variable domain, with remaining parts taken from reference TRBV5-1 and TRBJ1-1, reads KAGVTQTPRYLIKTRGQQVTLSCSPISGHRSVSWYQQTPGQGLQFLFEYFSETQRNKGNFPGRFSGRQFSNSRSEMNVSTLELGDSALYLCASSPDPTQNTEAFFGQGTRLTVV.

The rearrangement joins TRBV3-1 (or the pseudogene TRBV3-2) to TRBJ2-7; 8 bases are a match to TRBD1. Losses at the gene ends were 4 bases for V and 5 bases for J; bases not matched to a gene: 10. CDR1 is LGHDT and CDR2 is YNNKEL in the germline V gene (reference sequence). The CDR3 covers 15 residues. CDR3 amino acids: CASSLTSPGGHEQYF. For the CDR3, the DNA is TGTGCCAGCAGCCTTACCAGCCCAGGGGGCCACGAGCAGTACTTC.

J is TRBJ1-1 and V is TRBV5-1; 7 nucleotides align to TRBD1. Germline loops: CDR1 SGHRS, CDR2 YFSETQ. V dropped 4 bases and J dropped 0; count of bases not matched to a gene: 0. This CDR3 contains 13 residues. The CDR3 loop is CASSQGVNTEAFF. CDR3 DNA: TGCGCCAGCAGCCAGGGGGTGAACACTGAAGCTTTCTTT.

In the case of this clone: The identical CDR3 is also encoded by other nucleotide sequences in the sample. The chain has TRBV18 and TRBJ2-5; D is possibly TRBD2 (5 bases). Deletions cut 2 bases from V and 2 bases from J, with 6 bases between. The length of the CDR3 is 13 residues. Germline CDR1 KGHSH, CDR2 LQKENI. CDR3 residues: CASSPGLQETQYF. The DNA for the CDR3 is TGTGCCAGCTCACCAGGACTTCAAGAGACCCAGTACTTC.

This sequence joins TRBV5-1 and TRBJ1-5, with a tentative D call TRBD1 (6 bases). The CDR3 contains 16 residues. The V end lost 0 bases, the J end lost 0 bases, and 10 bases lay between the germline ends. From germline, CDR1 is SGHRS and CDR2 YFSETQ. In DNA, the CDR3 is TGCGCCAGCAGCTTGGGACAGGTTGATAGCAATCAGCCCCAGCATTTT. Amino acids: CASSLGQVDSNQPQHF.